The 24 T cell receptor beta chains reported below all come from one sample, sequenced in a study of T cell responses to AZD1222 COVID-19 vaccine. Clones were read by immunoSEQ multiplex PCR, and TCRdb kept only the in-frame ones, dropping some. The data contain about 200,000 clones, approximately 93% of them singletons. The sequences come from peripheral blood, collected 28 days after the second AZD1222 dose. The receptors shown here come from an adult who received the AZD1222 COVID-19 vaccine.

The chain is built from TRBV27 and TRBJ1-6; no reliable D call. V dropped 3 bases and J dropped 9 bases, with 9 bases sitting between them. The CDR3 is 13 amino acids. CDR1 and CDR2 from the germline V gene are MNHEY and SMNVEV (reference sequence). The CDR3 DNA sequence: TGTGCCAGCAGTTTTAGGGTTTTTTCACCCCTCCACTTT. This codes for CASSFRVFSPLHF.

In this sample, this clone turned up once. The V gene is TRBV7-2, the J gene TRBJ2-1; 9 positions match TRBD1. Germline V gives CDR1 SGHTA, CDR2 FQGNSA. V dropped 5 bases and J dropped 8; count of bases not matched to a gene: 4. The CDR3 extends over 13 amino acids. The CDR3 loop reads CASSVTGGDEQFF. DNA for the CDR3: TGTGCCAGCAGCGTGACAGGGGGGGATGAGCAGTTCTTC.

This rearrangement joins TRBV5-1 to TRBJ2-7; maybe TRBD2 (5 bases). Germline CDR1 SGHRS, CDR2 YFSETQ. Trimming stripped 4 bases from V and 3 bases from J, with 20 bases between. The length of the CDR3 is 16 residues. The CDR3 nucleotides are TGCGCCAGCAGCCCCGAGGCCAGTGAGGGATACTACGAGCAGTACTTC. Amino acid sequence: CASSPEASEGYYEQYF.

The chain combines TRBV14 with TRBJ1-2; a weak D match, TRBD1 (5 bases). V lost 4 bases and J 7 bases, leaving 13 bases between the germline ends. The germline CDR1 and CDR2 sequences are SGHDN and FVKESK. The CDR3 spans 13 residues. CDR3 in amino acids: CASSPPGVGGYTF. The CDR3 DNA follows: TGTGCCAGCAGCCCCCCGGGGGTCGGTGGCTACACCTTC.

V is TRBV6-5 and J is TRBJ1-2, with 9 bases aligning to TRBD1. After removal of 5 bases from V and 6 bases from J, the junction contained 10 bases not matched to a gene. Germline-derived CDR1 and CDR2 are MNHEY and SVGAGI. CDR3 length: 15 amino acids. The CDR3 sequence: CASSRTGVTFHGYTF. CDR3 coding DNA: TGTGCCAGCAGTAGGACAGGGGTTACCTTTCATGGCTACACCTTC.

This sequence joins TRBV2 and TRBJ1-2; D is unresolved. CDR1 is SNHLY and CDR2 is FYNNEI in the germline V gene. The CDR3 runs to 12 residues. With 1 base removed from V and 14 bases from J, the gap between germline ends came to 14 bases. The CDR3 is CASSEGRALGTF. The CDR3 DNA follows: TGTGCCAGCAGTGAAGGCCGGGCGTTGGGAACCTTC.

This rearrangement joins TRBV12-3 or TRBV12-4 to TRBJ1-2; D is perhaps TRBD1 (5 bases). Trimming took 6 bases from V and 5 from J, leaving 13 bases between them. This CDR3 is 13 amino acids long. The CDR3 bases are TGTGCCAGCAGAGTCGGGGCCTCATATGGCTACACCTTC. Translating gives CASRVGASYGYTF.

CDR3 nucleotides: TGTGCCAGCAACCCGAGATGGGACAGGGGGCTCGAGCAGTACTTC. Translating gives CASNPRWDRGLEQYF. The V gene is TRBV6-5, the J gene TRBJ2-7, with 12 positions matching TRBD1. The V and J ends lost 7 bases and 6 bases, in that order; junction bases with no gene match: 10. There are 15 residues in the CDR3. CDR1 is MNHEY and CDR2 is SVGAGI in the germline V gene.

V and J are TRBV9 and TRBJ1-1; D is possibly TRBD1 (6 bases). This CDR3 comprises 14 residues. The V end was cut by 0 bases, the J end by 3 bases, with 9 bases between. Germline CDR1 and CDR2: SGDLS and YYNGEE. CDR3 sequence: CASSVGGGDTEAFF. CDR3 DNA: TGTGCCAGCAGCGTAGGAGGGGGGGACACTGAAGCTTTCTTT.

The chain uses TRBV4-1 and TRBJ1-2; D is unclear. This CDR3 has 16 amino acids. V was shortened by 0 bases and J by 7 bases, with 18 bases between the two germline ends. Per the germline V gene, CDR1 is MGHRA and CDR2 is YSYEKL. CDR3 DNA sequence: TGCGCCAGCAGCCAAGATCCCGCAGGTCCGTACGGTGGCTACACCTTC. Translating it yields CASSQDPAGPYGGYTF.

This clone was counted a single time. This chain joins TRBV18 and TRBJ1-4; TRBD1 is a possible D gene (5 bases). V shed 3 bases and J shed 4 bases, with 9 bases lying between them. Germline lookup yields CDR1 KGHSH and CDR2 LQKENI. The CDR3 has 14 amino acids. The CDR3 protein is CASSPGVINEKLFF. CDR3 nucleotides: TGTGCCAGCTCACCGGGGGTGATTAATGAAAAACTGTTTTTT.

V is TRBV5-1 and J is TRBJ2-3; TRBD1 aligns across 9 bases. CDR1 is SGHRS and CDR2 is YFSETQ in the germline V gene. This CDR3 spans 16 amino acids. V lost 4 bases, J lost 0 bases, and 6 bases stayed unmatched. CDR3: CASSLGQGLSTDTQYF. In nucleotides, the CDR3 is TGCGCCAGCAGCCTGGGACAGGGCCTTAGCACAGATACGCAGTATTTT.

The sample holds a few counts of this clone. This sequence joins TRBV11-2 and TRBJ1-3; D possibly corresponds to TRBD1 (5 bases). The CDR3 spans 14 residues. The germline gives CDR1 SGHAT, CDR2 FQNNGV. V was shortened by 3 bases and J by 4 bases, with 10 bases between the two germline ends. The CDR3 DNA reads TGTGCCAGCAGCTTCACAGGACACGGAAACACCATATATTTT. The encoded protein is CASSFTGHGNTIYF. Drawing the rest from reference TRBV11-2 and TRBJ1-3, the complete variable domain is EAGVAQSPRYKIIEKRQSVAFWCNPISGHATLYWYQQILGQGPKLLIQFQNNGVVDDSQLPKDRFSAERLKGVDSTLKIQPAKLEDSAVYLCASSFTGHGNTIYFGEGSWLTVV.

The chain has TRBV11-2 and TRBJ1-2; D ambiguous. V lost 5 bases to trimming and J lost 4 bases, with 11 bases between them. Germline CDR1 SGHAT, CDR2 FQNNGV. There are 13 residues in the CDR3. CDR3 in amino acids: CASSQEPAYGYTF. In DNA, the CDR3 is TGTGCCAGCAGCCAAGAACCGGCCTATGGCTACACCTTC.

This chain connects TRBV28 to TRBJ2-5; tentative D call: TRBD1 (5 bases). CDR1 and CDR2 (germline): MDHEN, SYDVKM. The germline V and J ends were trimmed by 6 bases and 4 bases, with 15 bases remaining between them. This CDR3 region has 14 residues. CDR3 coding DNA: TGTGCCAGCAGCCGCAACAGGTTGGGAGAGACCCAGTACTTC. Translating gives CASSRNRLGETQYF.

The V and J genes are TRBV6-2 or TRBV6-3 and TRBJ1-1; a possible D gene is TRBD1 (6 bases). This CDR3 has 13 amino acids. Per the germline V gene, CDR1 is MNHEY and CDR2 is SVGEGT. Trimming stripped 5 bases from V and 8 bases from J, with 15 bases between. In DNA form, the CDR3 reads TGTGCCAGCAGTGCGGGGGGCCTAACAGAAGCTTTCTTT. Translation: CASSAGGLTEAFF.

The J gene is TRBJ2-7, the V gene TRBV3-1 (or the pseudogene TRBV3-2); D perhaps matches TRBD2 (6 bases). Germline V gives CDR1 LGHDT, CDR2 YNNKEL (reference sequence). The CDR3 consists of 13 residues. Trimming shortened V by 4 bases and J by 4 bases, and 11 bases separated the two germline ends. DNA for the CDR3: TGTGCCAGCAGCCGCGGGACGGCGTACGAGCAGTACTTC. Translation: CASSRGTAYEQYF.

The chain recombines TRBV5-4 with TRBJ1-1, with 12 bases fitting TRBD1. Germline assignment: CDR1 SGHNT and CDR2 YYREEE (reference sequence). This CDR3 has 17 amino acids. The ends lost 4 bases at V and 4 bases at J; junction bases unmatched: 11. The CDR3 region has the DNA TGTGCCAGCAGCCCCGGGACAGGGGGCGGTTTGGGCACTGAAGCTTTCTTT. Translated: CASSPGTGGGLGTEAFF.

The J gene is TRBJ1-2, the V gene TRBV10-3; unclear D gene. From germline, CDR1 is ENHRY and CDR2 SYGVKD. The ends were cut back, 4 bases at V and 4 bases at J, with 13 bases in the middle. The CDR3 consists of 14 residues. CDR3 coding DNA: TGTGCCATCAGTGTGACGGGAGGTGCCTATGGCTACACCTTC. Translating gives CAISVTGGAYGYTF.

The chain uses TRBV29-1 and TRBJ1-4; 7 bases match TRBD1. The length of the CDR3 is 13 residues. CDR1 and CDR2 from the germline V gene are SQVTM and ANQGSEA. V lost 4 bases, J lost 5 bases, and 4 bases stayed unmatched. CDR3 sequence reads: CSVGRGENEKLFF. The CDR3 region has the DNA TGCAGCGTTGGCAGGGGGGAGAATGAAAAACTGTTTTTT.

The CDR3 loop is CATSRDRGITNEKLFF. Here the CDR3 DNA reads TGTGCCACCAGCAGAGACAGGGGGATAACTAATGAAAAACTGTTTTTT. V usage is TRBV15 and J usage is TRBJ1-4, with 7 bases identical to TRBD1. CDR3 length: 16 residues. Germline values: CDR1 LNHNV, CDR2 YYDKDF (reference sequence). V lost 0 bases, J lost 1 base, and 2 bases stayed unmatched.

The gene calls are TRBV19 and TRBJ1-2; a weak D match, TRBD1 (5 bases). The CDR3 contains 12 residues. V was cut by 4 bases and J by 10 bases, with 13 bases left in between. Germline loops: CDR1 LNHDA, CDR2 SQIVND (reference sequence). This chain's CDR3 is CASSTLDGAYTF. The CDR3 DNA sequence: TGTGCCAGTAGTACCCTGGACGGGGCCTACACCTTC.

CDR3 sequence: CASASNQPQHF. Here the CDR3 DNA reads TGTGCCAGCGCTAGCAATCAGCCCCAGCATTTT. The V gene is TRBV28, the J gene TRBJ1-5; D gene unclear. Germline V gene sequence: CDR1 MDHEN, CDR2 SYDVKM. Trimming shortened V by 8 bases and J by 0 bases, and 2 bases separated the two germline ends. The CDR3 runs to 11 residues.

The genes are TRBV5-8 and TRBJ1-1; D gene unclear. The CDR3 is 11 amino acids. Germline-derived CDR1 and CDR2 are SGHTS and YDEGEE. Trimming removed 1 base at V and 7 bases at J, with 5 bases between. The CDR3 loop reads CASSLPGEAFF. The CDR3 DNA follows: TGTGCCAGCAGCTTGCCGGGTGAAGCTTTCTTT. The full variable domain, rest sourced from reference TRBV5-8 and TRBJ1-1, is EAGVTQSPTHLIKTRGQQATLRCSPISGHTSVYWYQQALGLGLQFLLWYDEGEERNRGNFPPRFSGRQFPNYSSELNVNALELEDSALYLCASSLPGEAFFGQGTRLTVV.